This TCR beta chain appears in the sequencing data of a study of identical twins' blood T cells (dated by TCRdb to about 2013). In terms of the full investigation: Around 52 million Illumina reads were obtained across roughly twelve libraries, of which six were alpha-chain libraries and six were beta-chain libraries. TCR alpha and beta chain repertoires of three pairs of monozygous twins were compared using next-generation sequencing to assess genetic influence on repertoire formation. Summary of the overall study and its limitations: The count of CDR3 clonotypes shared by two donors depended mainly on the product of the two donors' cloneset sizes, and twins did not clearly depart from this trend. Among the most abundant TCRbeta clonotypes, each donor shared more CDR3 sequences with her twin than with unrelated donors. Validation by independent studies was stated to be required for the proposed role of the TCRalpha J segment in MHC recognition during thymic selection. Because the twins were reared together, environmental influences could not be excluded as an explanation for twin similarity. V gene usage was reported to be markedly more similar within twin pairs than between unrelated donors, even among non-selected out-of-frame TCRbeta clonotypes.

A note on this clonotype: The antigen it recognizes is unknown. No quality values exist for individual bases; no much larger clone is one base distant.

Donors were six healthy women forming three monozygous twin pairs. Each of the three twin pairs had been raised together, and the twins in each pair were thought likely to have encountered the same infectious agents and vaccines. TCR cDNA libraries were prepared from RNA that was isolated from peripheral blood mononuclear cells. Library prep was done by 5' RACE. Instrument on record: Illumina Genome Analyzer IIx. The RNA-based TCR cDNA libraries were made using a previously described protocol that was modified in several ways. To prevent cross-contamination, sample-specific barcodes were added to both ends of each TCR cDNA library during cDNA synthesis and amplification. The paper's processing steps were these. Each individual had between about 90,000 and nearly 550,000 identified clonotypes, and each library contained about 2.2 to 4 million CDR3-containing reads. Reads with improper barcode index combinations were discarded, and clonesets were then built for each library with the MiTCR software. While assembling CDR3 clonotypes, MiTCR corrected PCR and sequencing errors and either filtered or rescued low-quality reads. Artificial out-of-frame clonotypes were removed by being mapped to in-frame sequences, with one indel in the CDR3 allowed. To measure how similar V and J gene usage was between donors, Jensen-Shannon divergence was divided by mean entropy. TCRdb itself trimmed the public reads at Q25 with fastp, ran MiXCR and retained productive beta chains. Each CDR3 protein appears once, grouped with its most common genes and DNA. The V and J calls reflect TCRdb's pipeline rather than the authors' work. This sample lists 300,000 to 400,000 distinct CDR3 sequences; roughly 31% were detected once. The ten largest clones take up roughly 6.1% of the sample.

The sequenced material came from PBMCs. The clonotype comes from a woman between 18 and 55 years old in good health.

CDR3 protein: CASSLVVGGSQQNNEKLFF. Read as DNA, the sequence is TGTGCCAGCAGCTTAGTCGTCGGAGGAAGTCAGCAGAATAATGAAAAACTGTTTTTT. This chain joins TRBV11-2 to TRBJ1-4, with the D gene not clear enough to name. There are 19 amino acids in the CDR3, from cysteine to phenylalanine inclusive. Only the CDR3 portion is preserved as DNA: 57 bases, with reading frame beginning at the first base. V and J lose 1 base and 4 bases, and a span of 22 bases separates them. From a lookup of the germline V gene, CDR1 and CDR2 are SGHAT and FQNNGV.